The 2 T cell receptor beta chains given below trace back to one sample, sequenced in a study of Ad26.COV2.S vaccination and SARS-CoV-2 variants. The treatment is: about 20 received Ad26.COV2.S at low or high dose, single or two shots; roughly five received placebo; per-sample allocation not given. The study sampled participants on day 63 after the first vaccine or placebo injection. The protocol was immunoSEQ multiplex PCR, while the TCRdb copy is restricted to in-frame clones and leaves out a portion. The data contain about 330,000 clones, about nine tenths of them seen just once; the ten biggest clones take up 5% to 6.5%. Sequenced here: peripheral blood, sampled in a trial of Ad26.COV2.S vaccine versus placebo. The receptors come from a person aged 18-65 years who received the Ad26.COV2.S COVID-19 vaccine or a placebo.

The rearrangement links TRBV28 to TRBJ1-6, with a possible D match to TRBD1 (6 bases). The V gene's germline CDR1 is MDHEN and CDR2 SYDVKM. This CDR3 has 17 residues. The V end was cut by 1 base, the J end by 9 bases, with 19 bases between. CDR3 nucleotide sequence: TGTGCCAGCAGTTTATTGGGGGCCCCCGAGGGGCTTTCACCCCTCCACTTT. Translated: CASSLLGAPEGLSPLHF.

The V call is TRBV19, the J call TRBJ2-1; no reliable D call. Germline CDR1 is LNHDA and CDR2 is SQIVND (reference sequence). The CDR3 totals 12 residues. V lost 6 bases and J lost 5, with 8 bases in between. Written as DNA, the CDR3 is TGTGCCAGTAGCCGCGGAAACAATGAGCAGTTCTTC. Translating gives CASSRGNNEQFF.